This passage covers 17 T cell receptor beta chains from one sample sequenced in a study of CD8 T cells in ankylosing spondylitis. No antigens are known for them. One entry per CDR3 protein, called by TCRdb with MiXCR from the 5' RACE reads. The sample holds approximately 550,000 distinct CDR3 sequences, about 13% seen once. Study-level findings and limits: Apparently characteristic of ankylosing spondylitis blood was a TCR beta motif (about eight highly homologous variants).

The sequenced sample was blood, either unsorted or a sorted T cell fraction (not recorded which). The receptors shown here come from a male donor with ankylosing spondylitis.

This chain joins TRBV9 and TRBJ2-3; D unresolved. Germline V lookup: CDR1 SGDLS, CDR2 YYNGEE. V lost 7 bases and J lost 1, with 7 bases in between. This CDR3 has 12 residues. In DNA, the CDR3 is TGTGCCAGCGGGCCAGGCACAGATACGCAGTATTTT. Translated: CASGPGTDTQYF.

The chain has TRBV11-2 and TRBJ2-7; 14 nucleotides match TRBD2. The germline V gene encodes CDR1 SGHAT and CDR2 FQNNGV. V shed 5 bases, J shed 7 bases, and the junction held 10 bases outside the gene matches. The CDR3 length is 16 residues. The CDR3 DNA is TGTGCCAGCAGCGACTCAGGGACTAGCGGGAGAGGGGAGCAGTACGTC. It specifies CASSDSGTSGRGEQYV.

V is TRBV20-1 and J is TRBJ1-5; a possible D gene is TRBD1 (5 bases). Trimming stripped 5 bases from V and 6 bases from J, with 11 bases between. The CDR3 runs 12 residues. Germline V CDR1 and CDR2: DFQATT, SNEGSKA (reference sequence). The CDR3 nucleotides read TGCAGTGCTGGGGCATCGGGTCAGCCCCAGCATTTT. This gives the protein CSAGASGQPQHF.

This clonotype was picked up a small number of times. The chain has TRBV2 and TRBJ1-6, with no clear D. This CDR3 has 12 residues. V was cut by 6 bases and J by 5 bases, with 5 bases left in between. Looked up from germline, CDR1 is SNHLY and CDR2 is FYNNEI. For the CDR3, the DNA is TGTGCCAGCAGCCCGGATAATTCACCCCTCCACTTT. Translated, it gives CASSPDNSPLHF.

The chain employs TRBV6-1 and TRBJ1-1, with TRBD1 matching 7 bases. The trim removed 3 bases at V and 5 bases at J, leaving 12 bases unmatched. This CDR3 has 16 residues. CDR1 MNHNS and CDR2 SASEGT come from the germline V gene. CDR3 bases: TGTGCCAGCAGTGAGGTCCTTGGAGCAGGGGGGACTGAAGCTTTCTTT. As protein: CASSEVLGAGGTEAFF.

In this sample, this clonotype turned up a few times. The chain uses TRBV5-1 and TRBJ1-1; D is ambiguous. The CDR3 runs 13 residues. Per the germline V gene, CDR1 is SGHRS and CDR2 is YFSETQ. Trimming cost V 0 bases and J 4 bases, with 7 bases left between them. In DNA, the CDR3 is TGCGCCAGCAGCTTGGGAGGGTTCACTGAAGCTTTCTTT. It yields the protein CASSLGGFTEAFF.

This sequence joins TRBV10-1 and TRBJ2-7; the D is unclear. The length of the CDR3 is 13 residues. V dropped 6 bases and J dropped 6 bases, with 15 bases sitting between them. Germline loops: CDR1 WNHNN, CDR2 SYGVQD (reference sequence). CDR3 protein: CASSQILLTEQYF. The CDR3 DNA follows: TGCGCCAGCAGCCAGATACTTTTAACCGAGCAGTACTTC.

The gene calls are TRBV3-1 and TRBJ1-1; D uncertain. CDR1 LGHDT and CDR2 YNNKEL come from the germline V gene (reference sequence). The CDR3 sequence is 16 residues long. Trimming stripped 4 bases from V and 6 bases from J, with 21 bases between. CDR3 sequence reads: CASSLYPLGRRAEAFF. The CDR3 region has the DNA TGTGCCAGCAGCCTCTACCCCCTCGGCAGGAGGGCTGAAGCTTTCTTT.

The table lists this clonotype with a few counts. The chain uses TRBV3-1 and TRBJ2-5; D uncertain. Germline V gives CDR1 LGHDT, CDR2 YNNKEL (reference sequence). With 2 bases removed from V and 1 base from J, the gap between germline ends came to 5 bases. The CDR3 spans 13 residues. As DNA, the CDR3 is TGTGCCAGCAGCCAAACACTCCAAGAGACCCAGTACTTC. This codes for CASSQTLQETQYF.

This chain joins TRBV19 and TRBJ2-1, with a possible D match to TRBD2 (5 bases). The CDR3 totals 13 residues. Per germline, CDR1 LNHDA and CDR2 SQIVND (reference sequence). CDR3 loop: CTIREGPNHEQFF. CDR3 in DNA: TGTACCATCCGAGAGGGCCCAAATCATGAGCAGTTCTTC.

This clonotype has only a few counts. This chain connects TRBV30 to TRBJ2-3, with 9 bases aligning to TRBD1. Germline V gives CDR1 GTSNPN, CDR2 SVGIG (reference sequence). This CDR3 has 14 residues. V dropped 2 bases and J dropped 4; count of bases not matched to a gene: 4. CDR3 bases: TGTGCCTGGAGTCCCGGGACAGGGCCAGATACGCAGTATTTT. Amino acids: CAWSPGTGPDTQYF.

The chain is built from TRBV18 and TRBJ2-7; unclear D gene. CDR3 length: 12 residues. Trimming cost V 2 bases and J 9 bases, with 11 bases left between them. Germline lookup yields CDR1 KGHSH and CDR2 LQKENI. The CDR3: CASSPDRLRQYV. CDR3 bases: TGTGCCAGCTCACCAGACCGCCTAAGGCAGTACGTC.

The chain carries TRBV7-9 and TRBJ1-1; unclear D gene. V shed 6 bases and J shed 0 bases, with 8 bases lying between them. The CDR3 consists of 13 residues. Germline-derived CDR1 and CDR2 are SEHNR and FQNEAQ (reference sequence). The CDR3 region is CASSPWVNTEAFF. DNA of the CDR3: TGTGCCAGCAGTCCCTGGGTGAACACTGAAGCTTTCTTT.

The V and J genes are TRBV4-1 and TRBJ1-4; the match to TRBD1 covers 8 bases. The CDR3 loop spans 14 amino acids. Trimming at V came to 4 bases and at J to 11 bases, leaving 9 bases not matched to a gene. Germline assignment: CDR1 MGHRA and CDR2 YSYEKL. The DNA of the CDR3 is TGCGCCAGCAGCCGGACAGGGCCGCTCGGGAAACTGTTTTTT. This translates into CASSRTGPLGKLFF.

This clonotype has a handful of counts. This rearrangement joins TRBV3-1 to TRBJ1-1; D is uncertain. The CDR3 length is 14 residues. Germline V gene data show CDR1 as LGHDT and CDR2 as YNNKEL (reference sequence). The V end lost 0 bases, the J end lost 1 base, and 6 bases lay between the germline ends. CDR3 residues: CASSQDVGNTEAFF. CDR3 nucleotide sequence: TGTGCCAGCAGCCAAGATGTGGGGAACACTGAAGCTTTCTTT.

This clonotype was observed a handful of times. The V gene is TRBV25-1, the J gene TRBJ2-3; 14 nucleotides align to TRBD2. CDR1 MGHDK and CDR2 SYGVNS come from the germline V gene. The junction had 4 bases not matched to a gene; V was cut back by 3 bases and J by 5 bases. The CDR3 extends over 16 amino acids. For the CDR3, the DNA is TGTGCCAGCAGTGAGGGACTAGCGGGAGCTGAAGATACGCAGTATTTT. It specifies CASSEGLAGAEDTQYF.

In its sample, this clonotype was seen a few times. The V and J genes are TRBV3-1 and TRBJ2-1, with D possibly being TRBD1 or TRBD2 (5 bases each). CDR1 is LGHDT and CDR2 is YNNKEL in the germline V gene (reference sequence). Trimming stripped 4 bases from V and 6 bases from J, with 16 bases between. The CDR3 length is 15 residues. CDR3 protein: CASSPRGEQRNEQFF. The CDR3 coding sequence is TGTGCCAGCAGCCCCCGAGGGGAACAACGCAATGAGCAGTTCTTC.